The 27 T cell receptor beta chains reported below all come from one sample, sequenced in a study of T cell repertoires and Cas9 in healthy adults. Using immunoSEQ multiplex PCR, the repertoire was profiled, and TCRdb retains in-frame clones only, with some absent. The profile shows 20,000 to 25,000 clones, 85% to 95% of them singletons. The specimen sequenced was CD4+ effector T cells (CD127+, CD25-, CD137-, CD154-) from PBMCs; culture status not recorded. The receptors were gathered from a human donor in good health.

The V and J genes are TRBV28 and TRBJ1-6; 9 positions match TRBD1. Germline CDR1 MDHEN, CDR2 SYDVKM. Trimming cost V 5 bases and J 9 bases; bases outside gene matches: 2. The CDR3 is made up of 13 amino acids. The CDR3 region is CASSTGQGSPLHF. As DNA, the CDR3 is TGTGCCAGCAGTACGGGACAGGGTTCACCCCTCCACTTT.

The V and J genes are TRBV4-1 and TRBJ1-2; tentatively, D is TRBD1 (6 bases). This CDR3 is 12 amino acids long. The V end lost 3 bases, the J end lost 4 bases, and 6 bases lay between the germline ends. CDR1 is MGHRA, CDR2 YSYEKL, per germline. CDR3 residues: CASSQDSYGYTF. The CDR3 DNA is TGCGCCAGCAGCCAGGACAGCTATGGCTACACCTTC.

The chain uses TRBV5-1 and TRBJ1-4; TRBD1 aligns across 10 bases. CDR1 SGHRS and CDR2 YFSETQ come from the germline V gene. Losses at the gene ends were 0 bases for V and 0 bases for J; bases not matched to a gene: 8. The CDR3 has 19 amino acids. In DNA form, the CDR3 reads TGCGCCAGCAGCTTGGGGACAGGGGGGTCCGGGGCAACTAATGAAAAACTGTTTTTT. As protein: CASSLGTGGSGATNEKLFF.

This clone was recorded once. The chain combines TRBV5-6 with TRBJ2-3; 7 bases are shared with TRBD2. Looked up from germline, CDR1 is SGHDT and CDR2 is YYEEEE. The CDR3 totals 12 residues. The ends lost 0 bases at V and 11 bases at J; junction bases unmatched: 3. The CDR3: CASSLARGGQYF. The CDR3 DNA reads as TGTGCCAGCAGCTTGGCTCGCGGGGGGCAGTATTTT.

V usage is TRBV5-1 and J usage is TRBJ2-2; D uncertain. Per the germline V gene, CDR1 is SGHRS and CDR2 is YFSETQ. The CDR3 loop spans 12 amino acids. Trimming removed 0 bases from V and 6 bases from J, with 3 bases in between. CDR3 coding DNA: TGCGCCAGCAGCTTGGTACCCGGGGAGCTGTTTTTT. Protein sequence: CASSLVPGELFF.

This chain links TRBV10-3 with TRBJ2-3; possibly TRBD1 for D (6 bases). V was shortened by 8 bases and J by 0 bases, with 18 bases between the two germline ends. This CDR3 region has 16 residues. The germline V gene encodes CDR1 ENHRY and CDR2 SYGVKD. The CDR3 sequence is CAIGRTDSFSTDTQYF. In DNA, the CDR3 is TGTGCCATCGGAAGGACGGACAGCTTCAGCACAGATACGCAGTATTTT.

Here the CDR3 DNA reads TGTGCCGCACGGTCGGACAGCCTGGGCTCTGGAAACACCATATATTTT. Amino acid sequence: CAARSDSLGSGNTIYF. J is TRBJ1-3 and V is TRBV30; a weak D match, TRBD1 (6 bases). The CDR3 consists of 16 residues. The germline V gene has CDR1 GTSNPN and CDR2 SVGIG (reference sequence). The V gene lost 8 bases and the J gene lost 0 bases, with 20 bases spanning the gap.

The chain combines TRBV30 with TRBJ1-4; TRBD1 is a possible D gene (6 bases). Germline lookup yields CDR1 GTSNPN and CDR2 SVGIG (reference sequence). CDR3 length: 12 amino acids. V lost 4 bases and J 8 bases, leaving 11 bases between the germline ends. The CDR3 sequence: CAWNDRSEKLFF. The CDR3 DNA follows: TGTGCCTGGAACGACAGGAGCGAAAAACTGTTTTTT.

The chain combines TRBV7-8 with TRBJ1-6; D may be TRBD1 (6 bases). The germline V gene has CDR1 SGHVS and CDR2 FQNEAQ. The CDR3 loop spans 14 amino acids. Trimming took off 1 base at V and 8 bases at J, with 9 bases between the two ends. The CDR3, as DNA: TGTGCCAGCAGCTTAGTGGCAGGGGATTCACCCCTCCACTTT. This encodes CASSLVAGDSPLHF. Using reference TRBV7-8 and TRBJ1-6 for the parts outside the CDR3, the full variable domain is GAGVSQSPRYKVAKRGQDVALRCDPISGHVSLFWYQQALGQGPEFLTYFQNEAQLDKSGLPSDRFFAERPEGSVSTLKIQRTQQEDSAVYLCASSLVAGDSPLHFGNGTRLTVT.

The rearrangement joins TRBV6-1 to TRBJ2-3; 7 nucleotides agree with TRBD1. Germline trimming cut 8 bases from V and 2 bases from J; bases unmatched to any gene: 10. The CDR3 has 15 amino acids. Germline CDR1 reads MNHNS; CDR2 reads SASEGT. As DNA, the CDR3 is TGTGCCAGCTTTTTGGGACAGTTGCTCACAGATACGCAGTATTTT. This sequence encodes CASFLGQLLTDTQYF.

The rearrangement joins TRBV6-1 to TRBJ2-4, with 9 bases lining up with TRBD1. This CDR3 contains 16 residues. V lost 2 bases to trimming and J lost 7 bases; unmatched junction nucleotides: 9. Germline-derived CDR1 and CDR2 are MNHNS and SASEGT. CDR3 sequence reads: CASSETPQGARNIQYF. CDR3 nucleotide sequence: TGTGCCAGCAGTGAAACCCCACAGGGGGCGAGGAACATTCAGTACTTC.

This chain uses TRBV14 with TRBJ2-1; D ambiguous. The CDR3 runs 16 residues. Germline assignment: CDR1 SGHDN and CDR2 FVKESK. V lost 4 bases and J 5 bases, leaving 18 bases between the germline ends. The CDR3 reads CASSRGYRAQNNEQFF. The CDR3 coding sequence is TGTGCCAGCAGCCGGGGTTACAGAGCTCAGAACAATGAGCAGTTCTTC.

The chain recombines TRBV28 with TRBJ2-3; 9 bases are a match to TRBD2. The germline gives CDR1 MDHEN, CDR2 SYDVKM. Germline trimming cut 6 bases from V and 2 bases from J; bases unmatched to any gene: 15. The CDR3 extends over 18 amino acids. The CDR3 nucleotides read TGTGCCAGCAGGGACATGGAAATAGCGGGAGTTTTCACAGATACGCAGTATTTT. Translated: CASRDMEIAGVFTDTQYF.

The chain joins TRBV4-3 to TRBJ2-1, with 9 positions matching TRBD2. This CDR3 is built from 17 residues. The trim removed 1 base at V and 5 bases at J, leaving 9 bases unmatched. The V gene's germline CDR1 is LGHNA and CDR2 YSLEER. The CDR3, as DNA: TGCGCCAGCAGCCAAGTTTACTGGCGGGAGGGTCACAATGAGCAGTTCTTC. Residues: CASSQVYWREGHNEQFF.

The chain combines TRBV30 with TRBJ1-3, with D possibly TRBD1 on 6 matching bases. Looked up from germline, CDR1 is GTSNPN and CDR2 is SVGIG (reference sequence). The CDR3 runs to 14 residues. Trimming stripped 6 bases from V and 0 bases from J, with 12 bases between. This chain's CDR3 is CACGRDNSGNTIYF. The CDR3 nucleotides read TGTGCCTGTGGGCGGGACAACTCTGGAAACACCATATATTTT.

This chain joins TRBV5-1 and TRBJ2-7; D unclear. This CDR3 spans 13 amino acids. The ends were cut back, 0 bases at V and 3 bases at J, with 7 bases in the middle. CDR1 SGHRS and CDR2 YFSETQ come from the germline V gene. This chain's CDR3 is CASSLGPRYEQYF. The CDR3 bases are TGCGCCAGCAGCTTGGGGCCCCGCTACGAGCAGTACTTC.

The chain employs TRBV9 and TRBJ1-6; D may be TRBD1 (5 bases). V lost 4 bases, J lost 10 bases, and 18 bases lay in between. Looked up from germline, CDR1 is SGDLS and CDR2 is YYNGEE. The CDR3 covers 15 residues. The CDR3: CASSPPGLVSSPLHF. In nucleotides, the CDR3 is TGTGCCAGCAGCCCACCGGGGCTCGTTTCATCACCCCTCCACTTT.

The chain is built from TRBV7-9 and TRBJ2-5; D ambiguous. This CDR3 has 12 amino acids. V lost 1 base and J 5 bases, leaving 5 bases between the germline ends. Germline values: CDR1 SEHNR, CDR2 FQNEAQ (reference sequence). The CDR3 protein is CASSLDGETQYF. The CDR3 DNA sequence: TGTGCCAGCAGCTTAGATGGGGAGACCCAGTACTTC.

This chain joins TRBV5-1 and TRBJ1-3, with D possibly being TRBD1 (6 bases). Germline-derived CDR1 and CDR2 are SGHRS and YFSETQ. The CDR3 totals 17 residues. The V gene lost 4 bases and the J gene lost 1 base, with 18 bases spanning the gap. CDR3 bases: TGCGCCAGCAGCCCCCGGGACACCTTCTTATCTGGAAACACCATATATTTT. Protein: CASSPRDTFLSGNTIYF.

J is TRBJ1-4 and V is TRBV28; D is unclear. The CDR3 totals 13 residues. Per germline, CDR1 MDHEN and CDR2 SYDVKM. Trimming took 4 bases from V and 8 from J, leaving 11 bases between them. The CDR3 nucleotides read TGTGCCAGCAGTTCCCCCCGGCCCGAAAAACTGTTTTTT. Encoded protein: CASSSPRPEKLFF.

The CDR3 DNA sequence: TGTGCCAGCAGTCCCTTGGGCGGGCTGACCTACGAGCAGTACGTC. The encoded protein is CASSPLGGLTYEQYV. The V gene is TRBV6-1, the J gene TRBJ2-7; possible D gene TRBD2, 5 bases. V was cut by 5 bases and J by 2 bases, with 16 bases left in between. The CDR3 runs 15 residues. Germline-derived CDR1 and CDR2 are MNHNS and SASEGT.

This sequence joins TRBV9 and TRBJ2-3; no firm D call. CDR1 and CDR2 from the germline V gene are SGDLS and YYNGEE. V was shortened by 4 bases and J by 4 bases, with 16 bases between the two germline ends. This CDR3 contains 15 residues. DNA of the CDR3: TGTGCCAGCAGCTTTACCCCTTCGCCGCCAGATACGCAGTATTTT. Amino acids: CASSFTPSPPDTQYF.

The chain recombines TRBV28 with TRBJ2-1; D possibly matches TRBD1 or TRBD2 (6 bases each). The V gene's germline CDR1 is MDHEN and CDR2 SYDVKM. The CDR3 is 13 amino acids. Between the trimmed V and J ends, which lost 8 bases and 2 bases, there was a span of 10 bases. CDR3 bases: TGTGCCAGCGGGGGGCACCCCTACAATGAGCAGTTCTTC. This translates into CASGGHPYNEQFF. Combining the CDR3 with reference TRBV28 and TRBJ2-1 gives the whole variable domain DVKVTQSSRYLVKRTGEKVFLECVQDMDHENMFWYRQDPGLGLRLIYFSYDVKMKEKGDIPEGYSVSREKKERFSLILESASTNQTSMYLCASGGHPYNEQFFGPGTRLTVL.

The gene calls are TRBV5-4 and TRBJ2-2; 7 bases align to TRBD1. The germline CDR1 and CDR2 sequences are SGHNT and YYREEE (reference sequence). The J segment lost 6 bases and the V segment lost 4 bases, leaving 12 bases of the junction unmatched. The CDR3 runs 16 residues. DNA of the CDR3: TGTGCCAGCAGCGATTACAGGGGTGTTGGCGCCGGGGAGCTGTTTTTT. Its translation: CASSDYRGVGAGELFF.

The chain has TRBV11-3 and TRBJ1-2; a possible D gene is TRBD1 (5 bases). The CDR3 covers 14 residues. Germline V gene data show CDR1 as SGHNT and CDR2 as YENEEA. Trimming pared 4 bases from V and 7 bases from J, leaving 16 bases between. CDR3 nucleotide sequence: TGTGCCAGCAGCTGGGGCAATCGAGAAGGTGGCTACACCTTC. Translated, it gives CASSWGNREGGYTF. Drawing the rest from reference TRBV11-3 and TRBJ1-2, the complete variable domain is EAGVVQSPRYKIIEKKQPVAFWCNPISGHNTLYWYLQNLGQGPELLIRYENEEAVDDSQLPKDRFSAERLKGVDSTLKIQPAELGDSAVYLCASSWGNREGGYTFGSGTRLTVV.

The V and J genes are TRBV15 and TRBJ2-7; the D is unclear. Germline V gene data show CDR1 as LNHNV and CDR2 as YYDKDF (reference sequence). Trimming removed 1 base from V and 7 bases from J, with 14 bases in between. The CDR3 runs 14 residues. DNA for the CDR3: TGTGCCACCAGCAGAGTAGCTGGGATGGGAGAGCAGTACTTC. Protein sequence: CATSRVAGMGEQYF.

The V and J genes are TRBV19 and TRBJ1-1, with D possibly TRBD1 on 5 matching bases. CDR3 size: 11 residues. V dropped 3 bases and J dropped 8 bases, with 7 bases sitting between them. Germline V gene lookup returns CDR1 LNHDA and CDR2 SQIVND (reference sequence). CDR3 nucleotide sequence: TGTGCCAGTAGTATGGGACTGGAAGCTTTCTTT. Translation gives CASSMGLEAFF.